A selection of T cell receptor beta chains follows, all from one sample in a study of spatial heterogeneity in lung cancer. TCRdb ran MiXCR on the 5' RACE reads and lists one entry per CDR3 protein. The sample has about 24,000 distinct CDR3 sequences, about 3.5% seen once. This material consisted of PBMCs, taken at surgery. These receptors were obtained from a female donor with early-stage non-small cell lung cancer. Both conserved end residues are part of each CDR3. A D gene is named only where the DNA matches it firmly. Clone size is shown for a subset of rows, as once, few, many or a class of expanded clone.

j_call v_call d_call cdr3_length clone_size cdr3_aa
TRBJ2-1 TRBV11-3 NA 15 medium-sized CASSLGGSSYNEQFF
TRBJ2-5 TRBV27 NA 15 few CASSFLGVPQETQYF
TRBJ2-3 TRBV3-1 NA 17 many CASSQISSYPETDTQYF
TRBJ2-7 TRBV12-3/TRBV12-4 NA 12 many CASSPSPYEQYF
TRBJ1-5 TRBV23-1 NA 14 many CASSPARDHQPQHF
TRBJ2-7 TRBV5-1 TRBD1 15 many CASSSPGQGIYEQYF
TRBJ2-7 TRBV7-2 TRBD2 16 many CASSPGGERLPSKRYF
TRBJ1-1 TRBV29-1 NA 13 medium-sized CSVSEGKNTEAFF
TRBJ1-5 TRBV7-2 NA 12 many CASSSRNQPQHF
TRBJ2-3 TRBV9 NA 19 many CASSEGGGSGAFILDTQYF
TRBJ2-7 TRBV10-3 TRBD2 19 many CAIRNLGLAGGKSSYEQYF
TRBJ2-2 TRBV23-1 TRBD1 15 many CASSRGTGRTGELFF
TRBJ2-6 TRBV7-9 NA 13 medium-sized CASSLAGANVLTF
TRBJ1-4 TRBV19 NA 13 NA CASSTVSGEKLFF
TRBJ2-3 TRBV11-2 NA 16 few CASSLDQVGDPDTQYF
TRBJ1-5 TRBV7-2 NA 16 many CASSLGRDYSNQPQHF
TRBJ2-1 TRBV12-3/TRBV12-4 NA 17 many CASSLYVPGQLRRGQFF
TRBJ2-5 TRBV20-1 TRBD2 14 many CSATGDGRMKTQYF
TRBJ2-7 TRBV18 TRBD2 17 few CASSPGVLAGGYYEQYF
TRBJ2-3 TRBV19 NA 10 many CASEADTQYF